These 24 T cell receptor beta chains were sequenced from one sample in a study of T-cell reconstitution after alpha-beta-depleted transplantation in children. Unique molecular identifiers tagged the TCRbeta library. TCRdb fed the PCR reads into MiXCR, producing one record per CDR3 protein. The sample lists under 850,000 distinct CDR3 sequences, about an eighth occurring once. Sample: PBMCs, taken before TCRalphabeta/CD19-depleted stem cell transplant. Every receptor here comes from a girl aged 2 to 9 with congenital amegakaryocytic thrombocytopenia, due to receive a stem cell transplant.

This clonotype appeared many times. The genes are TRBV20-1 and TRBJ2-2; 9 positions agree with TRBD2. The CDR3 runs to 14 residues. Germline V gives CDR1 DFQATT, CDR2 SNEGSKA (reference sequence). The ends lost 5 bases at V and 5 bases at J; junction bases unmatched: 6. In DNA, the CDR3 is TGCAGTGCTGGTGGGACTAGCCGAACCGGGGAGCTGTTTTTT. Translation: CSAGGTSRTGELFF.

This clonotype was seen a few times. This chain connects TRBV20-1 to TRBJ2-1; 12 bases align to TRBD2. Trimming removed 0 bases from V and 6 bases from J; junction bases left unmatched: 9. The CDR3 consists of 17 residues. The germline CDR1 and CDR2 sequences are DFQATT and SNEGSKA (reference sequence). DNA of the CDR3: TGCAGTGCTAGAGATTTGGCTAGCGGGAGGGCCGCCAATGAGCAGTTCTTC. Protein product: CSARDLASGRAANEQFF.

This chain uses TRBV20-1 with TRBJ2-1, with a possible D match to TRBD1 (5 bases). This CDR3 spans 14 amino acids. The germline V gene encodes CDR1 DFQATT and CDR2 SNEGSKA (reference sequence). V was trimmed by 4 bases and J by 7 bases, leaving 17 bases between them. The CDR3 loop is CSANSPLQENEQFF. The CDR3 DNA reads TGCAGTGCTAACTCGCCTTTACAGGAGAATGAGCAGTTCTTC.

Many counts were recorded for this clonotype. The V call is TRBV12-3 or TRBV12-4, the J call TRBJ2-3, with D possibly called TRBD1 or TRBD2 (6 bases each). This CDR3 is built from 15 residues. The ends were cut back, 4 bases at V and 3 bases at J, with 14 bases in the middle. The CDR3: CASSSPGGRTDTQYF. The CDR3 DNA sequence: TGTGCCAGCAGTTCCCCCGGGGGCCGGACAGATACGCAGTATTTT.

This clonotype was counted at least ten times. The J gene is TRBJ2-3, the V gene TRBV11-2, with 10 bases identical to TRBD1. The CDR3 is 14 amino acids. CDR1 is SGHAT, CDR2 FQNNGV, per germline. The V gene end was trimmed by 5 bases and the J gene end by 6 bases; junction bases not matched to a gene: 5. CDR3 loop: CASSLTGGSDTQYF. As DNA, the CDR3 is TGTGCCAGCAGCCTGACAGGGGGCTCGGATACGCAGTATTTT.

J is TRBJ2-3 and V is TRBV5-1; the D gene is possibly TRBD2 (6 bases). Germline CDR1 is SGHRS and CDR2 is YFSETQ. V lost 2 bases to trimming and J lost 2 bases, with 27 bases between them. The CDR3 totals 20 residues. CDR3 residues: CASSFLGPGIIAEDTDTQYF. CDR3 nucleotides: TGCGCCAGCAGCTTTCTGGGGCCTGGAATTATAGCGGAGGACACAGATACGCAGTATTTT.

This clonotype was detected only a few times. This chain connects TRBV20-1 to TRBJ2-1; TRBD1 agrees at 10 bases. The V and J ends lost 5 bases and 5 bases, in that order; junction bases with no gene match: 6. The germline V gene has CDR1 DFQATT and CDR2 SNEGSKA (reference sequence). The CDR3 length is 14 residues. CDR3 nucleotide sequence: TGCAGTGCTCTGCTAGGGACAGGGGACAATGAGCAGTTCTTC. Its translation is CSALLGTGDNEQFF.

The gene calls are TRBV20-1 and TRBJ2-7; D call uncertain. Germline V gene sequence: CDR1 DFQATT, CDR2 SNEGSKA (reference sequence). The CDR3 extends over 12 amino acids. Trimming shortened V by 6 bases and J by 4 bases, and 13 bases separated the two germline ends. CDR3 sequence (DNA): TGCAGTGCCCTAAGACGAGATTACGAGCAGTACTTC. Residues: CSALRRDYEQYF.

This clonotype was seen at least ten times. The genes are TRBV5-1 and TRBJ2-7; D not resolved. The V end was cut by 2 bases, the J end by 7 bases, with 10 bases between. CDR3 size: 12 residues. The germline gives CDR1 SGHRS, CDR2 YFSETQ. The CDR3 reads CASSFGPAEQYF. For the CDR3, the DNA is TGCGCCAGCAGCTTTGGGCCCGCGGAGCAGTACTTC.

This clonotype was counted many times. The chain couples TRBV5-1 to TRBJ2-1, with D hard to call. There are 14 residues in the CDR3. Trimming removed 0 bases from V and 9 bases from J, with 13 bases in between. Germline assignment: CDR1 SGHRS and CDR2 YFSETQ. CDR3: CASSLVLSATEQFF. In DNA, the CDR3 is TGCGCCAGCAGCTTGGTACTTTCAGCGACTGAGCAGTTCTTC.

The chain uses TRBV20-1 and TRBJ1-6; D possibly corresponds to TRBD1 (5 bases). Germline loops: CDR1 DFQATT, CDR2 SNEGSKA (reference sequence). The V end was cut by 3 bases, the J end by 9 bases, with 15 bases between. The length of the CDR3 is 14 residues. CDR3 nucleotides: TGCAGTGCTAGTAGGGGCATCGCGAGTTCACCCCTCCACTTT. Its translation is CSASRGIASSPLHF.

The chain is built from TRBV4-1 and TRBJ2-1; 16 bases are a match to TRBD2. The ends lost 4 bases at V and 5 bases at J; junction bases unmatched: 8. Germline CDR1 reads MGHRA; CDR2 reads YSYEKL. CDR3 length: 18 residues. The CDR3 loop reads CASSPGLAGGPLHNEQFF. In DNA form, the CDR3 reads TGCGCCAGCAGCCCGGGACTAGCGGGAGGGCCTCTACACAATGAGCAGTTCTTC.

This clonotype was seen more than once but under ten times. The chain links TRBV27 to TRBJ2-4; weak D call: TRBD1 (6 bases). Germline V CDR1 and CDR2: MNHEY, SMNVEV (reference sequence). The CDR3 loop spans 17 amino acids. The ends were cut back, 4 bases at V and 0 bases at J, with 16 bases in the middle. The DNA for the CDR3 is TGTGCCAGCAGTTCCCGAAGGGGGACCTTAGCCAAAAACATTCAGTACTTC. As protein: CASSSRRGTLAKNIQYF.

At least ten counts were recorded for this clonotype. The chain recombines TRBV25-1 with TRBJ1-5; D is perhaps TRBD1 (5 bases). V gave up 3 bases and J gave up 3 bases, with 12 bases separating them. Germline CDR1 MGHDK, CDR2 SYGVNS. This CDR3 has 15 amino acids. CDR3 sequence: CASSDRGTNNQPQHF. The CDR3 nucleotides read TGTGCCAGCAGTGATAGAGGGACCAACAATCAGCCCCAGCATTTT.

This clonotype was detected many times. The CDR3 region has the DNA TGTGCCATCAGAGCCGGGACAGTTTACAATGAGCAGTTCTTC. It yields the protein CAIRAGTVYNEQFF. The gene calls are TRBV10-3 and TRBJ2-1, with 7 positions matching TRBD1. After removal of 6 bases from V and 4 bases from J, the junction contained 6 bases not matched to a gene. This CDR3 has 14 amino acids. Germline V gene data show CDR1 as ENHRY and CDR2 as SYGVKD.

This clonotype occurred a few times. The V and J genes are TRBV20-1 and TRBJ2-5; 7 nucleotides line up with TRBD2. Germline V gene sequence: CDR1 DFQATT, CDR2 SNEGSKA (reference sequence). After removal of 5 bases from V and 5 bases from J, the junction contained 5 bases not matched to a gene. CDR3 size: 12 residues. CDR3 in amino acids: CSAGLEVETQYF. Here the CDR3 DNA reads TGCAGTGCTGGACTAGAGGTCGAGACCCAGTACTTC.

This clonotype was seen repeatedly, ten times or more. The rearrangement links TRBV9 to TRBJ2-2; D is ambiguous. CDR1 SGDLS and CDR2 YYNGEE come from the germline V gene. The CDR3 is 13 amino acids. The V end lost 3 bases, the J end lost 2 bases, and 5 bases lay between the germline ends. DNA for the CDR3: TGTGCCAGCAGCGCAGAAAACACCGGGGAGCTGTTTTTT. Protein product: CASSAENTGELFF.

This clonotype was seen a handful of times. The rearrangement joins TRBV5-1 to TRBJ2-1; 9 bases match TRBD2. The CDR3 is 15 residues long. From germline, CDR1 is SGHRS and CDR2 YFSETQ. J lost 8 bases, V lost 0 bases, and 6 bases had no gene match. The CDR3 region is CASSLGLRGGDEQFF. CDR3 coding DNA: TGCGCCAGCAGCTTGGGATTGCGGGGGGGGGATGAGCAGTTCTTC. Based on the CDR3 plus reference TRBV5-1 and TRBJ2-1, the full variable domain is KAGVTQTPRYLIKTRGQQVTLSCSPISGHRSVSWYQQTPGQGLQFLFEYFSETQRNKGNFPGRFSGRQFSNSRSEMNVSTLELGDSALYLCASSLGLRGGDEQFFGPGTRLTVL.

This clonotype has at least ten counts. This chain connects TRBV20-1 to TRBJ2-2; D uncertain. V lost 0 bases and J lost 6, with 11 bases in between. Looked up from germline, CDR1 is DFQATT and CDR2 is SNEGSKA (reference sequence). The CDR3 consists of 14 residues. The CDR3 coding sequence is TGCAGTGCTAGAGATACAACGGCCCCCGGGGAGCTGTTTTTT. This encodes CSARDTTAPGELFF.

This chain connects TRBV19 to TRBJ2-7, with a tentative D call TRBD1 (5 bases). From germline, CDR1 is LNHDA and CDR2 SQIVND (reference sequence). Trimming took off 9 bases at V and 3 bases at J, with 18 bases between the two ends. The CDR3 is 14 amino acids. CDR3 bases: TGTGCCAGCCGGGCCAGGGCTTTCGACTACGAGCAGTACTTC. This sequence encodes CASRARAFDYEQYF.

This clonotype was seen more than once but under ten times. The gene calls are TRBV9 and TRBJ2-1; 9 bases line up with TRBD1. This CDR3 is built from 14 residues. Germline V gives CDR1 SGDLS, CDR2 YYNGEE. V lost 5 bases to trimming and J lost 8 bases; unmatched junction nucleotides: 8. In DNA form, the CDR3 reads TGTGCCAGCAGACCCGGACAGGGGAGGGATGAGCAGTTCTTC. It codes for CASRPGQGRDEQFF. The full variable domain, in which reference TRBV9 and TRBJ2-1 provide the parts outside the CDR3, is DSGVTQTPKHLITATGQRVTLRCSPRSGDLSVYWYQQSLDQGLQFLIQYYNGEERAKGNILERFSAQQFPDLHSELNLSSLELGDSALYFCASRPGQGRDEQFFGPGTRLTVL.

This clonotype was recorded at least ten times. The gene calls are TRBV5-1 and TRBJ1-1; possibly TRBD1 for D (5 bases). Germline CDR1 and CDR2: SGHRS and YFSETQ. The CDR3 has 13 residues. V lost 0 bases to trimming and J lost 6 bases, with 9 bases between them. CDR3 loop: CASSLGGEAEAFF. DNA for the CDR3: TGCGCCAGCAGCTTGGGAGGGGAAGCTGAAGCTTTCTTT.

This chain joins TRBV7-8 and TRBJ1-6; 8 bases are shared with TRBD1. Per the germline V gene, CDR1 is SGHVS and CDR2 is FQNEAQ. CDR3 size: 15 residues. V shed 4 bases and J 8 bases; nucleotides not matched to a gene: 7. In DNA, the CDR3 is TGTGCCAGCAGCTCAATAGGACAGGGCTATTCACCCCTCCACTTT. This codes for CASSSIGQGYSPLHF.

Many counts were recorded for this clonotype. This chain connects TRBV20-1 to TRBJ2-5; a possible D gene is TRBD2 (5 bases). Germline values: CDR1 DFQATT, CDR2 SNEGSKA (reference sequence). V was pared by 5 bases and J by 5 bases, with 15 bases between. CDR3 size: 13 residues. The CDR3 sequence: CSAPWVGVETQYF. The CDR3 bases are TGCAGTGCTCCCTGGGTGGGAGTTGAGACCCAGTACTTC.